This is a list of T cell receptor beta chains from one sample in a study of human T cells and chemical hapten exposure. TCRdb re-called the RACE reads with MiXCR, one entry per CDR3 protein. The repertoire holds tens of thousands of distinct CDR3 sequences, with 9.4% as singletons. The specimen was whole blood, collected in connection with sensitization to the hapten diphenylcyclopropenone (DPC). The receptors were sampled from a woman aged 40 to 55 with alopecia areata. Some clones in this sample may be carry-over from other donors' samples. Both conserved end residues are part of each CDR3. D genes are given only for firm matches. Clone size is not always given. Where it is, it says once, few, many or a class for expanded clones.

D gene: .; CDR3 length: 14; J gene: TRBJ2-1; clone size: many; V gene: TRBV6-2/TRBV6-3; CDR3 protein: CASTTGRPYNEQFF; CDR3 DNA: TGTGCCAGCACCACGGGGCGGCCCTACAATGAGCAGTTCTTC
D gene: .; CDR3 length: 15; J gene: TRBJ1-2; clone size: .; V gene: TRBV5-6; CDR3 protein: CASSLMGRANYGYTF; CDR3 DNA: TGTGCCAGCAGCTTGATGGGAAGAGCTAACTATGGCTACACCTTC
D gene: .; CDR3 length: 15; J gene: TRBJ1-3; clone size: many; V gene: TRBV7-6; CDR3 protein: CASSPGTSSGNTIYF; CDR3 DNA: TGTGCCAGCAGCCCCGGGACCAGCTCTGGAAACACCATATATTTT
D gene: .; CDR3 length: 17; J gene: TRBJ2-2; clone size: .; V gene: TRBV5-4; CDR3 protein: CASSLSLGPANTGELFF; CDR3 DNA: TGTGCCAGCAGCCTGAGCTTGGGACCAGCGAACACCGGGGAGCTGTTTTTT
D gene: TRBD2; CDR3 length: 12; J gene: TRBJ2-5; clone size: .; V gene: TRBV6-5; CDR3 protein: CASTGGGAVQYF; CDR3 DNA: TGTGCCAGCACCGGCGGGGGGGCGGTACAGTACTTC
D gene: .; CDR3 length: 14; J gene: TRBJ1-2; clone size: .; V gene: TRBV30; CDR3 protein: CAWSLPGLIYGYTF; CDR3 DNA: TGTGCCTGGTCGTTGCCGGGGCTGATCTATGGCTACACCTTC
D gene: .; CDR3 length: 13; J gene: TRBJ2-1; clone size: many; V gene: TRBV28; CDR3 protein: CASSFTIGGEQFF; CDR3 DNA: TGTGCCAGCAGCTTCACGATAGGCGGTGAGCAGTTCTTC
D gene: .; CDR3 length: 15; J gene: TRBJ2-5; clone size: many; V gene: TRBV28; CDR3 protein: CASRQPGTGQETQYF; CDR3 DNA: TGTGCCAGCAGGCAACCTGGGACGGGACAAGAGACCCAGTACTTC
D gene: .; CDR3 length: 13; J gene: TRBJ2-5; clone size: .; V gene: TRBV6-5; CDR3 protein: CASTHPLGETQYF; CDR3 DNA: TGTGCCAGCACCCACCCTCTCGGAGAGACCCAGTACTTC
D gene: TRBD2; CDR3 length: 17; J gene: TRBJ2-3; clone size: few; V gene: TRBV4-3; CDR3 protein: CASSQPGLASPGDTQYF; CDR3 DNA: TGCGCCAGCAGCCAACCGGGACTAGCGAGCCCGGGGGATACGCAGTATTTT
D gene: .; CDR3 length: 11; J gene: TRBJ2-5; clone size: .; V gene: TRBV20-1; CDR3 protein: CTASRQETQYF; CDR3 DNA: TGTACCGCCTCCCGGCAGGAGACCCAGTACTTC
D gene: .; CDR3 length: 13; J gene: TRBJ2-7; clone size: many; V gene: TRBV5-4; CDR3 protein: CASSLEHSTEQYF; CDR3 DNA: TGTGCCAGCAGCTTGGAGCACTCAACCGAGCAGTACTTC
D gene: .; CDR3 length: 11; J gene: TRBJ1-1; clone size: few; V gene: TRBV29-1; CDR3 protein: CSADHNTEAFF; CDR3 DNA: TGCAGCGCTGACCATAACACTGAAGCTTTCTTT
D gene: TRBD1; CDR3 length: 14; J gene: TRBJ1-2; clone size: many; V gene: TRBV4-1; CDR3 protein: CASSQPGQNYGYTF; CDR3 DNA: TGCGCCAGCAGCCAACCGGGACAGAACTATGGCTACACCTTC
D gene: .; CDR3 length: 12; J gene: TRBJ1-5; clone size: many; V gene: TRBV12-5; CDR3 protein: CASGLPNGPQHF; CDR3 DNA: TGTGCTAGTGGTTTGCCCAACGGGCCCCAGCATTTT
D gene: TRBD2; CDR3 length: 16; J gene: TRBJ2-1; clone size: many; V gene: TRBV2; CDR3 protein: CASSGIAGATYNEQFF; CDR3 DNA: TGTGCCAGCAGTGGTATAGCGGGGGCTACCTACAATGAGCAGTTCTTC
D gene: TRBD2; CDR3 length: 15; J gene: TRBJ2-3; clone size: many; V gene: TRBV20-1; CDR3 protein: CSLGLAGLRTDTQYF; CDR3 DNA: TGCAGTCTGGGACTAGCGGGGCTCCGCACAGATACGCAGTATTTT
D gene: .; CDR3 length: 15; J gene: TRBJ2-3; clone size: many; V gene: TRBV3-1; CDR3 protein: CASSQVGGIPDTQYF; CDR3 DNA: TGTGCCAGCAGCCAAGTAGGGGGTATCCCAGATACGCAGTATTTT
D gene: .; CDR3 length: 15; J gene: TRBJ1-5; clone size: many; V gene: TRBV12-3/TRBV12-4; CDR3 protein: CASRAGGSGNQPQHF; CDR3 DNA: TGTGCCAGCAGGGCGGGGGGTTCGGGAAATCAGCCCCAGCATTTT
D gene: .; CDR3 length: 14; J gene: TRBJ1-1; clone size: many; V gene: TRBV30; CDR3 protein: CAWSRGRGNTEAFF; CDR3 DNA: TGTGCCTGGAGCAGGGGCAGGGGGAACACTGAAGCTTTCTTT
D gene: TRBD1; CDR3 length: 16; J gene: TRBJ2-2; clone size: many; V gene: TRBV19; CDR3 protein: CASSSPGQYNTGELFF; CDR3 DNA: TGTGCCAGTAGTAGTCCGGGACAGTATAACACCGGGGAGCTGTTTTTT
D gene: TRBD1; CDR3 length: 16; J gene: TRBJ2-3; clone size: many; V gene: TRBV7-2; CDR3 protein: CASSLGGTGGRDTQYF; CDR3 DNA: TGTGCCAGCAGCCTAGGGGGCACAGGGGGCAGAGATACGCAGTATTTT
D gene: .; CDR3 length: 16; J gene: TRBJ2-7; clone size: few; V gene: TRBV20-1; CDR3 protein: CSARDHSLDENYEQYF; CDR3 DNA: TGCAGTGCTAGAGATCATTCCCTCGACGAGAACTACGAGCAGTACTTC